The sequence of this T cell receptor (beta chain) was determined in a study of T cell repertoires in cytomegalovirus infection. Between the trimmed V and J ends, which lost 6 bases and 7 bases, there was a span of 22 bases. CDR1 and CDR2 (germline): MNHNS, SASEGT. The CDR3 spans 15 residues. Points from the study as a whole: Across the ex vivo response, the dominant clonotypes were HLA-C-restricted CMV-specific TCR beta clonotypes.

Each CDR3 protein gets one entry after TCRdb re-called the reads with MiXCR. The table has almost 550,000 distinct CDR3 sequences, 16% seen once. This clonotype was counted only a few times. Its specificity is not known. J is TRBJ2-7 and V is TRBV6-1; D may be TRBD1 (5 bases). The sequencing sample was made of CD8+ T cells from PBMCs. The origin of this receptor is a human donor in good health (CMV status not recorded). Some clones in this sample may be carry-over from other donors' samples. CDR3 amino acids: CASRRQYPRITEQYF. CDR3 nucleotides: TGTGCCAGCAGACGACAGTATCCTCGTATCACGGAGCAGTACTTC.